The TCR beta chain under discussion was sequenced for a study of blood T cell repertoires in COVID-19. As for the study in general: Samples of COVID-19 (acute and convalescent) were obtained from the United States, Italy and Spain. PBMCs, B-cell-depleted T cells, or T cells provided the cDNA or gDNA that made up the material.

V lost 1 base to trimming and J lost 6 bases, with 19 bases between them. Looked up from germline, CDR1 is GTSNPN and CDR2 is SVGIG (reference sequence). The CDR3 has 16 residues. Per the study methods: How many nucleated cells were present was estimated from reference gene primer amplification. TCRdb's table, derived via immunoSEQ multiplex PCR, lists solely in-frame clones and lacks some. That table gives V, J and clone size, and the DNA gave D and trimming. The data contain over 70,000 clones, approximately 77% of them singletons. Sequencing was carried out using peripheral blood. This sequence joins TRBV30 and TRBJ2-1, with a possible D match to TRBD2 (5 bases). The receptor was derived from an elderly woman with acute or convalescent COVID-19. The CDR3 sequence is CAWSAFGRVNVNEQFF. In nucleotides, the CDR3 is TGTGCCTGGAGTGCGTTCGGGCGGGTCAATGTCAATGAGCAGTTCTTC.